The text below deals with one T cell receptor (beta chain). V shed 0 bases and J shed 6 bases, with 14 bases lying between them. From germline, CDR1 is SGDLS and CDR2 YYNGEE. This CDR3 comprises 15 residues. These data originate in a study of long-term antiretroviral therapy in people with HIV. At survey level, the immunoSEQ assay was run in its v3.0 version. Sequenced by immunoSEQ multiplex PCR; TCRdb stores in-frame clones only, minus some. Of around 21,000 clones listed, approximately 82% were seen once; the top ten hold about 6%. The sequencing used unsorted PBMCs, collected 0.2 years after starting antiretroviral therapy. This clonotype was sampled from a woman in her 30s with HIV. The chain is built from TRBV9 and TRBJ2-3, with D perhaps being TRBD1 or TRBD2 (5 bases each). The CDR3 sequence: CASSVGGYVGDTQYF. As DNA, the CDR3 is TGTGCCAGCAGCGTAGGGGGGTATGTGGGGGATACGCAGTATTTT.